This TCR beta chain was profiled in a study of blood T cell repertoires in COVID-19. Source study methods: Reference gene primer amplification yielded estimated nucleated cell counts. Sequencing used immunoSEQ multiplex PCR; TCRdb keeps in-frame clones, though not all of them. V, J and clone size were drawn from that table, and D and trimming were deduced from the DNA. Altogether a few hundred thousand clones are present, around 88% being singletons, with the ten largest covering more than 0.75%. There are 13 residues in the CDR3. Germline values: CDR1 SGHDT, CDR2 YYEEEE. V lost 3 bases and J lost 6; bases outside the gene matches: 4.

The sequenced sample consisted of peripheral blood. The source is a man aged 25-45 years with acute or convalescent COVID-19. The rearrangement uses TRBV5-6 and TRBJ2-3; 7 positions match TRBD1. The CDR3 here is CASSSDREDTQYF. CDR3 nucleotides: TGTGCCAGCAGCTCCGACAGGGAGGATACGCAGTATTTT.